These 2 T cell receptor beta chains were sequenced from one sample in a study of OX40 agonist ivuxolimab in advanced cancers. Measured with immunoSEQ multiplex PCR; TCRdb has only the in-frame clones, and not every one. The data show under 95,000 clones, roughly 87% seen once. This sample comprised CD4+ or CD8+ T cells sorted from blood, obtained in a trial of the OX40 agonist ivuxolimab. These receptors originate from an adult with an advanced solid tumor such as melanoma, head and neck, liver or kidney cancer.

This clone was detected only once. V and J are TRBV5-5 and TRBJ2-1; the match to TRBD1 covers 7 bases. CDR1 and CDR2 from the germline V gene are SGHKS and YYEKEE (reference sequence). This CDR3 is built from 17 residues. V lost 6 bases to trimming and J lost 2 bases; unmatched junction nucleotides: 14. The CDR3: CASTRRPQGRTYNEQFF. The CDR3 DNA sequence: TGTGCCAGCACCCGACGCCCACAGGGGAGAACCTACAATGAGCAGTTCTTC.

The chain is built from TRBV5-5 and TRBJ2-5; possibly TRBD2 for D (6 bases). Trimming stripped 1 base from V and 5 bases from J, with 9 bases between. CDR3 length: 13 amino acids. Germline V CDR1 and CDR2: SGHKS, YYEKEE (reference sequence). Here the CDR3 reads CASSLYAGETQYF. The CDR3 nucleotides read TGTGCCAGCAGCTTGTATGCGGGGGAGACCCAGTACTTC.